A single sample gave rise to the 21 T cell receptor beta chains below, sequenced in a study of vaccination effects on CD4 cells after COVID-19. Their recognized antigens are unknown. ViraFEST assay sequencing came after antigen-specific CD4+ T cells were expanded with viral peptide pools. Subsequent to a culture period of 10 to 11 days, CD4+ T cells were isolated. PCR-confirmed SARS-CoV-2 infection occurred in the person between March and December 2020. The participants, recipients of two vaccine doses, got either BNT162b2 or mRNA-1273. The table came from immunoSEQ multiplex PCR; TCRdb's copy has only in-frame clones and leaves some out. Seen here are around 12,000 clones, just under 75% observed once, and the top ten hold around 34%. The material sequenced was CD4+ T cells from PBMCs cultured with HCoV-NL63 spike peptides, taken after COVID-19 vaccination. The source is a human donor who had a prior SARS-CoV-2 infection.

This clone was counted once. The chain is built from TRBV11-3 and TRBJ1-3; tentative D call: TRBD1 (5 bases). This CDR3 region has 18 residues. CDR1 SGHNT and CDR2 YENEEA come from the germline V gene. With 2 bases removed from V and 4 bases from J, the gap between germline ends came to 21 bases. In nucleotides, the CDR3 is TGTGCCAGCAGCTTACCTCTACTACACAGGACTCTAGGAAACACCATATATTTT. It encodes CASSLPLLHRTLGNTIYF.

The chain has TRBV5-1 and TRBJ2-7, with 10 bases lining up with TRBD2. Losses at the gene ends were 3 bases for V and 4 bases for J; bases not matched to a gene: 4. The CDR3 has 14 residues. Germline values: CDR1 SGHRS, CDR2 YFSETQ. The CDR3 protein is CASSSASGSYEQYF. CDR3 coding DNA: TGCGCCAGCAGCTCGGCTAGCGGGAGTTACGAGCAGTACTTC.

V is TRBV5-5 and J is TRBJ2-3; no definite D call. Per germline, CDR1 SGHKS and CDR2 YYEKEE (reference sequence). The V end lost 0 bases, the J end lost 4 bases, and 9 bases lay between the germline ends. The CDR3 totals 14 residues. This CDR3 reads CASSLDRGADTQYF. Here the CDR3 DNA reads TGTGCCAGCAGCTTGGACCGCGGCGCAGATACGCAGTATTTT.

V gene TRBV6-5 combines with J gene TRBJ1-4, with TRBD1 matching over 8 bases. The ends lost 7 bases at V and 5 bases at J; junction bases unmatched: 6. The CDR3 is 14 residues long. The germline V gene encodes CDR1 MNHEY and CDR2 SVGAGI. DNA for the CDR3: TGTGCCAGCACCCAAACAGGGGGGAATGAAAAACTGTTTTTT. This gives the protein CASTQTGGNEKLFF.

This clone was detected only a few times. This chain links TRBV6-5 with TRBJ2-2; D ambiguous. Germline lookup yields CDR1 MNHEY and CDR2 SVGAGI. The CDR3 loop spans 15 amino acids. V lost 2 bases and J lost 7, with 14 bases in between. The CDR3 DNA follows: TGTGCCAGCAGTTACCCGAACGCGGCCAGCGGGGAGCTGTTTTTT. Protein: CASSYPNAASGELFF.

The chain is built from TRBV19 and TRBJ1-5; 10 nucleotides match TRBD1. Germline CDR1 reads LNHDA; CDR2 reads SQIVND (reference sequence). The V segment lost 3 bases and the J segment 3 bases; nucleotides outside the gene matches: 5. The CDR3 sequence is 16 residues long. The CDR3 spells CASSMGQGKYNQPQHF. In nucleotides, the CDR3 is TGTGCCAGTAGTATGGGACAGGGGAAGTACAATCAGCCCCAGCATTTT. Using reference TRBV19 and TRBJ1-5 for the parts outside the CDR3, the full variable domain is DGGITQSPKYLFRKEGQNVTLSCEQNLNHDAMYWYRQDPGQGLRLIYYSQIVNDFQKGDIAEGYSVSREKKESFPLTVTSAQKNPTAFYLCASSMGQGKYNQPQHFGDGTRLSIL.

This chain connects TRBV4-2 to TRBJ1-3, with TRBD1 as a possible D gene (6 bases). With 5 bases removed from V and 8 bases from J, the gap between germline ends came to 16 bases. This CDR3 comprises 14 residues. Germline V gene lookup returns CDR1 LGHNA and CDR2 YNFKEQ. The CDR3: CASSITGSRDTIYF. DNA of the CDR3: TGTGCCAGCAGCATTACAGGGAGTCGGGACACCATATATTTT.

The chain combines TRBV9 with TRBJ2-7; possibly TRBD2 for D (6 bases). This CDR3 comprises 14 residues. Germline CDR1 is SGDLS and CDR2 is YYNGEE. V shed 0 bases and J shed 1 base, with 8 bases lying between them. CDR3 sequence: CASSVASGSYEQYF. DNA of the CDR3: TGTGCCAGCAGCGTAGCGAGCGGGTCCTACGAGCAGTACTTC. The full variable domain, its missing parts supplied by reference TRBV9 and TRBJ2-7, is DSGVTQTPKHLITATGQRVTLRCSPRSGDLSVYWYQQSLDQGLQFLIQYYNGEERAKGNILERFSAQQFPDLHSELNLSSLELGDSALYFCASSVASGSYEQYFGPGTRLTVT.

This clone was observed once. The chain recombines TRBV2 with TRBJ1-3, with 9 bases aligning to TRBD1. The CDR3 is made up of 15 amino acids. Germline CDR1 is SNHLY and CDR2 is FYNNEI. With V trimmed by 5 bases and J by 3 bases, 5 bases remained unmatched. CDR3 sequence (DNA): TGTGCCAGCAGTAAACAGGGGGCTTTTGGAAACACCATATATTTT. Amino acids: CASSKQGAFGNTIYF.

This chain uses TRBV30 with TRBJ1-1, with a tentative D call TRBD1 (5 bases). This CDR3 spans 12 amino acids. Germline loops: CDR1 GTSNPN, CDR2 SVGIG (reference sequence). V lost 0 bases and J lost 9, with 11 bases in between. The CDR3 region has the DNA TGTGCCTGGAGTGTAGTGTACAGGCAAGCTTTCTTT. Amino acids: CAWSVVYRQAFF.

This CDR3 reads CASSFNDDRAADTQYF. The CDR3 DNA follows: TGTGCCAGCAGCTTCAATGACGACAGGGCGGCAGATACGCAGTATTTT. The chain links TRBV5-8 to TRBJ2-3; 7 nucleotides line up with TRBD1. The CDR3 has 16 amino acids. In germline, CDR1 is SGHTS, CDR2 YDEGEE. The V gene end was trimmed by 2 bases and the J gene end by 4 bases; junction bases not matched to a gene: 10.

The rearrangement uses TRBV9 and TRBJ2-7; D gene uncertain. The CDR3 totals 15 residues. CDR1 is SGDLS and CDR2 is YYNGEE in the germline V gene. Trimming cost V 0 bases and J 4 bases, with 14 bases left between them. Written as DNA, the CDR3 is TGTGCCAGCAGCGTAGGAATGGGCCCAACTTACGAGCAGTACTTC. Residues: CASSVGMGPTYEQYF.

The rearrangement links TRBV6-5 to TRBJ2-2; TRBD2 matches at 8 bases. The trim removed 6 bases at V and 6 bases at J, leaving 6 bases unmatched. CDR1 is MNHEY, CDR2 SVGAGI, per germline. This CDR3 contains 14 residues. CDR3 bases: TGTGCCAGCAGCCGGACTAGCACGGCCGGGGAGCTGTTTTTT. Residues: CASSRTSTAGELFF.

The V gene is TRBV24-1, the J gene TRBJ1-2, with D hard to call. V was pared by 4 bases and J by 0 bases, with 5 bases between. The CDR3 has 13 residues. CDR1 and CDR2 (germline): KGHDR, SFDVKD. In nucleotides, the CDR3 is TGTGCCACCAGTGAACACACTAACTATGGCTACACCTTC. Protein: CATSEHTNYGYTF.

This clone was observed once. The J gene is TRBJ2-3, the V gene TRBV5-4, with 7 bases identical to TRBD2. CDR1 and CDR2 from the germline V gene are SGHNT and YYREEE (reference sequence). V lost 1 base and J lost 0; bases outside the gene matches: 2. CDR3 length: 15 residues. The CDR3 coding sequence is TGTGCCAGCAGCTTGAGCGGGACTAGCACAGATACGCAGTATTTT. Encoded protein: CASSLSGTSTDTQYF.

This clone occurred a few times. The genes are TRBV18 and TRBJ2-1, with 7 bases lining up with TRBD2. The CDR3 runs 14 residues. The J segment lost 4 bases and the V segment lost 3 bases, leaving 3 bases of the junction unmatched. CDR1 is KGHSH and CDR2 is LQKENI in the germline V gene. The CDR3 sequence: CASSPLAEYNEQFF. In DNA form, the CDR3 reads TGTGCCAGCTCACCGCTAGCGGAGTACAATGAGCAGTTCTTC.

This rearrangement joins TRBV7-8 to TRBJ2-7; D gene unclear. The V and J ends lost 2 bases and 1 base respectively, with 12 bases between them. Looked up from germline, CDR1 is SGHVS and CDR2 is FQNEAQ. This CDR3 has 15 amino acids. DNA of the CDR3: TGTGCCAGCAGCTTACTGGCTTTAACGTCCTACGAGCAGTACTTC. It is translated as CASSLLALTSYEQYF.

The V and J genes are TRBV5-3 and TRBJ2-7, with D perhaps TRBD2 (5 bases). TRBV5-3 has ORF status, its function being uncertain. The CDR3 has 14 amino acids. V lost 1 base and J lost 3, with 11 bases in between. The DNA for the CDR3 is TGTGCCAGAAGCTTGACGGGAAAGTACTACGAGCAGTACTTC. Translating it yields CARSLTGKYYEQYF.

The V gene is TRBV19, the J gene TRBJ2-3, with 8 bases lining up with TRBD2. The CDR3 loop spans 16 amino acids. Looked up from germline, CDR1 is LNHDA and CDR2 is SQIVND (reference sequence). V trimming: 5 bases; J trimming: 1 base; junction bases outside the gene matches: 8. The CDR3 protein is CASSVYSGTRTDTQYF. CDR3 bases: TGTGCCAGTAGTGTTTATAGCGGGACCCGCACAGATACGCAGTATTTT. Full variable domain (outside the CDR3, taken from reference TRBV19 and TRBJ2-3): DGGITQSPKYLFRKEGQNVTLSCEQNLNHDAMYWYRQDPGQGLRLIYYSQIVNDFQKGDIAEGYSVSREKKESFPLTVTSAQKNPTAFYLCASSVYSGTRTDTQYFGPGTRLTVL.

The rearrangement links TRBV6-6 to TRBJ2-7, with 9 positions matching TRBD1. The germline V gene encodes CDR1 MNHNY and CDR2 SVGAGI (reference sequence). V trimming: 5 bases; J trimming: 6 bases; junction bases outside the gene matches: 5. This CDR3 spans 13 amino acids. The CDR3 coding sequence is TGTGCCAGCAGTACAGGGGGCGCGGCCGAGCAGTACTTC. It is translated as CASSTGGAAEQYF.

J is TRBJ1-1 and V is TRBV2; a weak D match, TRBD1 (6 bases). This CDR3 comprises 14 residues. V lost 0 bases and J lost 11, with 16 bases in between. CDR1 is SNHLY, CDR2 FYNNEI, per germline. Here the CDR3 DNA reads TGTGCCAGCAGTGAAGCTTACGGGGGCGGGTGGGCTTTCTTT. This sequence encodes CASSEAYGGGWAFF.